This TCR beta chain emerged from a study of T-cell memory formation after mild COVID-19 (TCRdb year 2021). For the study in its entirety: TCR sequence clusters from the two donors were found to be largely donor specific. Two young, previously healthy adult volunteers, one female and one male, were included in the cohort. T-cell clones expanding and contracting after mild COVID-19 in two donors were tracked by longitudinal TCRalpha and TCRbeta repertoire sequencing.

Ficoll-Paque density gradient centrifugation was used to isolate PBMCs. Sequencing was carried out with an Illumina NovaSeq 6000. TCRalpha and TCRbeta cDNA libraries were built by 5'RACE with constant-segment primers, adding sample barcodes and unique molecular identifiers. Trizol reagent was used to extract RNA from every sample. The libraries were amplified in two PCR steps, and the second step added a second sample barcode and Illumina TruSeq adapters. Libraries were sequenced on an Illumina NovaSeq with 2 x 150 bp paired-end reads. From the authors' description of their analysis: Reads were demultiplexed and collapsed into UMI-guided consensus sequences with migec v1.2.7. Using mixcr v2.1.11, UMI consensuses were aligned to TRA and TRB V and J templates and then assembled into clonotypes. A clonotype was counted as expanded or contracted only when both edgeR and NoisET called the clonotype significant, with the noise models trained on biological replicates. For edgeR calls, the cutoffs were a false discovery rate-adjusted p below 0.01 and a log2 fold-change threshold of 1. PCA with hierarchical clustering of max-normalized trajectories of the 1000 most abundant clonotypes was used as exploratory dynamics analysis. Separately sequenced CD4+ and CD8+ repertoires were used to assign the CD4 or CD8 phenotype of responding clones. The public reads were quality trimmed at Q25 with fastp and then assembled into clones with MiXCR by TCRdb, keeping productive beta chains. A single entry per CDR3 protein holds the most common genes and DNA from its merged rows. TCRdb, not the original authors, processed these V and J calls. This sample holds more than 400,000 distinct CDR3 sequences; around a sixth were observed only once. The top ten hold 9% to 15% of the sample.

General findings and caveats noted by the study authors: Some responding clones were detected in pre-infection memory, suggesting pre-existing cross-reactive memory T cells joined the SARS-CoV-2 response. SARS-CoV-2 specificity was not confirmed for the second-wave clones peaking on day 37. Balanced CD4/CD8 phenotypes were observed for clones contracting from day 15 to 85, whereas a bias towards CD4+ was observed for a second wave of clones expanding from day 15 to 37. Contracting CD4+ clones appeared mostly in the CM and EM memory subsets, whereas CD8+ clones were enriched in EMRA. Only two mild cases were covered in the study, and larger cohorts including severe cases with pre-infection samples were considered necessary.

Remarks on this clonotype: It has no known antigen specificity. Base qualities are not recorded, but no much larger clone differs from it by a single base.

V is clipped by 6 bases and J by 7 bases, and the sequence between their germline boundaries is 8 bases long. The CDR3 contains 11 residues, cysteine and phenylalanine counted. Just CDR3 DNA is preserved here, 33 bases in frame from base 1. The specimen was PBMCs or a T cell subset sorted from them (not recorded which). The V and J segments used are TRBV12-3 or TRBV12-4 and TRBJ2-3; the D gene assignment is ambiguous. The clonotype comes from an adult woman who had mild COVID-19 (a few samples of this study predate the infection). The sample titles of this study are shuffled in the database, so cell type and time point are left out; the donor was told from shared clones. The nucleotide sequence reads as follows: TGTGCCAGCAGCTCCGCATATACGCAGTATTTT. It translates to CASSSAYTQYF.